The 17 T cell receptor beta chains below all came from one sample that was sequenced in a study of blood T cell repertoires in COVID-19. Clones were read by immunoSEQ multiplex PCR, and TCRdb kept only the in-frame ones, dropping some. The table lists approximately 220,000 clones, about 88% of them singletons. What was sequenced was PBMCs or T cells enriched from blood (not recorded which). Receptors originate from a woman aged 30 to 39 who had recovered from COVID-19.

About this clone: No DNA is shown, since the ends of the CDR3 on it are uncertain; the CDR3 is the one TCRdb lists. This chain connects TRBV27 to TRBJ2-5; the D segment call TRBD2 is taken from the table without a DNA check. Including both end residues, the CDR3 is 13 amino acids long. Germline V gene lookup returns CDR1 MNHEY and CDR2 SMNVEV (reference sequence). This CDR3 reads CASSFFGEETQYF.

CDR3 protein: CAISDQAKTAANEKLFF. CDR3 DNA: TGTGCCATCAGTGACCAAGCGAAGACGGCAGCTAATGAAAAACTGTTTTTT. The chain joins TRBV10-3 to TRBJ1-4; no firm D call. Trimming left V 3 bases short and J 3 bases short, with 17 bases between. Germline lookup yields CDR1 ENHRY and CDR2 SYGVKD. This CDR3 has 17 amino acids.

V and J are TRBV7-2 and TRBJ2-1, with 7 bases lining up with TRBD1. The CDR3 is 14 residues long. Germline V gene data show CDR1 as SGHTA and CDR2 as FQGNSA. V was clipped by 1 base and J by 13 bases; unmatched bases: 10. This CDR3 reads CASSLGGSDRVQFF. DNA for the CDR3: TGTGCCAGCAGCTTAGGAGGATCCGACAGGGTCCAGTTCTTC. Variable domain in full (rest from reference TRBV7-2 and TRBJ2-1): GAGVSQSPSNKVTEKGKDVELRCDPISGHTALYWYRQSLGQGLEFLIYFQGNSAPDKSGLPSDRFSAERTGGSVSTLTIQRTQQEDSAVYLCASSLGGSDRVQFFGPGTRLTVL.

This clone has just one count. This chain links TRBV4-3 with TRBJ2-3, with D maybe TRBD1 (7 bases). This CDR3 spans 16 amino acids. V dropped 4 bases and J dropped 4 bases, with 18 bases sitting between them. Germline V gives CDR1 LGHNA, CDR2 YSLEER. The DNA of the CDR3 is TGCGCCAGCAGCCGAAGAGGGGGCGGGGAGGCAGATACGCAGTATTTT. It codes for CASSRRGGGEADTQYF.

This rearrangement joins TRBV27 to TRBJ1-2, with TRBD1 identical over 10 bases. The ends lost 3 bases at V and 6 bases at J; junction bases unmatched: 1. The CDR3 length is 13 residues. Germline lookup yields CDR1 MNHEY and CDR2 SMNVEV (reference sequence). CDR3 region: CASSLTGGDGYTF. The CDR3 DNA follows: TGTGCCAGCAGTTTGACAGGGGGCGATGGCTACACCTTC.

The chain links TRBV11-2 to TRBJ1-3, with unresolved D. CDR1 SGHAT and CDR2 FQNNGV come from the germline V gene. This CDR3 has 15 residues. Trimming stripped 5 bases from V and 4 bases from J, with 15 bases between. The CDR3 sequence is CASSPLREIGNTIYF. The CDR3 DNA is TGTGCCAGCAGCCCTTTGAGGGAAATAGGAAACACCATATATTTT.

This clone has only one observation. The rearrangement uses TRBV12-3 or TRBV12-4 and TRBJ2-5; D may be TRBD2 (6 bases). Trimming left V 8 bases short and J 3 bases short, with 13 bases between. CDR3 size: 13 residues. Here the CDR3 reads CASQEGSEETQYF. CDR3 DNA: TGTGCCAGCCAGGAGGGTTCTGAAGAGACCCAGTACTTC.

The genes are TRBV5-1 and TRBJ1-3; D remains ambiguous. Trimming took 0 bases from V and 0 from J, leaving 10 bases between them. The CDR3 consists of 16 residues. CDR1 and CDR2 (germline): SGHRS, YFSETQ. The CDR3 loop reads CASSLERTGSGNTIYF. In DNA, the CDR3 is TGCGCCAGCAGCTTGGAGCGGACGGGCTCTGGAAACACCATATATTTT. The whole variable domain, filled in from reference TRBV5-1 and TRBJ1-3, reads KAGVTQTPRYLIKTRGQQVTLSCSPISGHRSVSWYQQTPGQGLQFLFEYFSETQRNKGNFPGRFSGRQFSNSRSEMNVSTLELGDSALYLCASSLERTGSGNTIYFGEGSWLTVV.

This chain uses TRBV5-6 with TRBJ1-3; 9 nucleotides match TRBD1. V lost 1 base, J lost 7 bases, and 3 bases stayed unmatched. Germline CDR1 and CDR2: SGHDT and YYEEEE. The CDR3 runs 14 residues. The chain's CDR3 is CASSLTGGRNTIYF. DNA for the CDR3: TGTGCCAGCAGCTTGACAGGGGGCAGGAACACCATATATTTT. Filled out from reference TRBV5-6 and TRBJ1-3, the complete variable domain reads DAGVTQSPTHLIKTRGQQVTLRCSPKSGHDTVSWYQQALGQGPQFIFQYYEEEERQRGNFPDRFSGHQFPNYSSELNVNALLLGDSALYLCASSLTGGRNTIYFGEGSWLTVV.

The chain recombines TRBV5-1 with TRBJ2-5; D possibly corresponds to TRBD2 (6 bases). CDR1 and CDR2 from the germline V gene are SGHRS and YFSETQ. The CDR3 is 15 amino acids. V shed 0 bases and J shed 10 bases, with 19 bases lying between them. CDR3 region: CASSLAGTSLGGQYF. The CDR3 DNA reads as TGCGCCAGCAGCTTGGCCGGGACTTCCCTCGGTGGCCAGTACTTC.

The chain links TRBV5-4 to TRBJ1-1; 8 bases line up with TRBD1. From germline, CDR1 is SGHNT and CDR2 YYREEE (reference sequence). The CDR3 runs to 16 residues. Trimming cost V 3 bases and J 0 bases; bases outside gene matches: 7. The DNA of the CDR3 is TGTGCCAGCAGCTCCTACCAGGGGGCGGTGAACACTGAAGCTTTCTTT. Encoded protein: CASSSYQGAVNTEAFF. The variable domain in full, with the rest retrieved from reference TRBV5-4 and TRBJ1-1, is ETGVTQSPTHLIKTRGQQVTLRCSSQSGHNTVSWYQQALGQGPQFIFQYYREEENGRGNFPPRFSGLQFPNYSSELNVNALELDDSALYLCASSSYQGAVNTEAFFGQGTRLTVV.

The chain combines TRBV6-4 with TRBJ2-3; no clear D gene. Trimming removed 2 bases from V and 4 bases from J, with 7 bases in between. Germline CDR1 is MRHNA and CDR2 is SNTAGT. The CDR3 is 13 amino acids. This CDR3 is CASSDHISDTQYF. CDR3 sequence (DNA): TGTGCCAGCAGTGACCACATCTCAGATACGCAGTATTTT.

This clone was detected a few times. The CDR3 nucleotides are TGTGCCAGCAGCCCCACAACCTACGAGCAGTACTTC. Protein product: CASSPTTYEQYF. V is TRBV3-1 (or the pseudogene TRBV3-2) and J is TRBJ2-7; D gene unclear. The CDR3 has 12 residues. The V end lost 4 bases, the J end lost 2 bases, and 6 bases lay between the germline ends. The germline gives CDR1 LGHDT, CDR2 YNNKEL (reference sequence).

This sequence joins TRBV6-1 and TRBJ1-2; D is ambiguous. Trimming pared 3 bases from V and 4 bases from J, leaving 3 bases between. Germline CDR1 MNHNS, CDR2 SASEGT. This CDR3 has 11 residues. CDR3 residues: CASSDSYGYTF. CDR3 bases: TGTGCCAGCAGTGACAGCTATGGCTACACCTTC.

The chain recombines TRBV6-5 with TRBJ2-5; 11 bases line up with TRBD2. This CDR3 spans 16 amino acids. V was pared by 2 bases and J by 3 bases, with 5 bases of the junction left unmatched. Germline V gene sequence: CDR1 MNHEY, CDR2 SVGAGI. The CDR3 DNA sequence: TGTGCCAGCAGTTACGGAGGTAGCGGGGGGGAAGAGACCCAGTACTTC. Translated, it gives CASSYGGSGGEETQYF.

DNA of the CDR3: TGTGCCAGCAGCTTGCTGCGGGGGGGCCGAGAGACCCAGTACTTC. Its translation: CASSLLRGGRETQYF. The V and J genes are TRBV5-4 and TRBJ2-5; 9 nucleotides agree with TRBD2. V lost 1 base, J lost 4 bases, and 5 bases stayed unmatched. This CDR3 is 15 amino acids long. The V gene's germline CDR1 is SGHNT and CDR2 YYREEE (reference sequence).

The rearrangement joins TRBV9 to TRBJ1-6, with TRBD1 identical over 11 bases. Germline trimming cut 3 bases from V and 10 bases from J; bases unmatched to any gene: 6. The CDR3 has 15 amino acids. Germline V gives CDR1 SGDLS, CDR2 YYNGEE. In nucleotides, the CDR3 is TGTGCCAGCAGCGAAAGGGACAGGGGGATGTCACCCCTCCACTTT. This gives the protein CASSERDRGMSPLHF.